This entry lists 3 T cell receptor beta chains sequenced from one sample in a study of neurological immune-mediated disorders. MiXCR, run by TCRdb on the 5' RACE reads, gives a single entry per CDR3 protein. Here the sample spans tens of thousands of distinct CDR3 sequences, roughly 11% being singletons. The sequenced sample consisted of CD4+ T cells from blood. These receptors were obtained from a woman under 40 with HTLV-1-associated myelopathy (HAM/TSP).

This clonotype was observed at least ten times. The gene calls are TRBV5-1 and TRBJ2-3, with D uncertain. The germline V gene has CDR1 SGHRS and CDR2 YFSETQ. The CDR3 sequence is 15 residues long. V lost 0 bases and J lost 3, with 11 bases in between. The CDR3 sequence: CASSLGRRQTDTQYF. The CDR3 coding sequence is TGCGCCAGCAGCTTGGGCCGACGGCAAACAGATACGCAGTATTTT.

This clonotype has ten or more counts. This rearrangement joins TRBV18 to TRBJ1-1, with a tentative D call TRBD1 (5 bases). Trimming took 0 bases from V and 7 from J, leaving 9 bases between them. The CDR3 covers 13 residues. CDR1 is KGHSH, CDR2 LQKENI, per germline. The CDR3 region has the DNA TGTGCCAGCTCACCACCGCGCGGGGGTGAAGCTTTCTTT. Translating it yields CASSPPRGGEAFF.

This clonotype was counted at least ten times. The V call is TRBV5-1, the J call TRBJ1-2; no firm D call. The V end lost 0 bases, the J end lost 7 bases, and 13 bases lay between the germline ends. Germline V gives CDR1 SGHRS, CDR2 YFSETQ. The CDR3 covers 14 residues. CDR3 DNA: TGCGCCAGCAGCTTGGCGGTAGGGAACGGTGGCTACACCTTC. It is translated as CASSLAVGNGGYTF.